This T cell receptor beta chain was identified during a study of T cell repertoires in cytomegalovirus infection. Study summary: CMV infection plus the matching HLA type was flagged by public TCR beta signatures.

The CDR3 covers 13 residues. The V gene lost 1 base and the J gene lost 1 base, with 4 bases spanning the gap. Germline V gene sequence: CDR1 GTSNPN, CDR2 SVGIG (reference sequence). Study-wide results and caveats: It was HLA-C-restricted CMV-specific TCR beta clonotypes that dominated the response ex vivo. Identification of carriers of CMV plus the relevant HLA was achieved through cumulative public TCR beta family frequency.

TCRdb re-called the reads through MiXCR, storing one row per CDR3 protein. The data contain approximately 250,000 distinct CDR3 sequences, approximately 9.2% of them singletons. About this clonotype itself: Its antigen is undetermined.

Input material: PBMCs. The chain couples TRBV30 to TRBJ1-4; D remains unclear. The sequence was obtained from a human donor in good health (CMV status not recorded). Some clones in this sample may be carry-over from other donors' samples. CDR3 coding DNA: TGTGCCTGGAGTGAACAAACTAATGAAAAACTGTTTTTT. This sequence encodes CAWSEQTNEKLFF.